The rows below give T cell receptor beta chains drawn from one sample of a study of Graves' ophthalmopathy and Graves' hyperthyroidism. Each CDR3 protein is one row after TCRdb ran MiXCR on the multiplex PCR reads. The sample includes nearly 400,000 distinct CDR3 sequences, about 18% of them seen just once. Sequencing used peripheral blood. All receptors come from a woman aged 18-29 years with Graves' ophthalmopathy. Both conserved end residues are trimmed from each CDR3. Rows may omit the clone size; those that give it use once, few, many or a size class.

>TRBV6-2/TRBV6-3|TRBJ2-7|many
ASSRPGTGGIYEQY
>TRBV6-5|TRBJ1-5|many
ASSYGTGAQPQH
>TRBV11-2|TRBJ2-7|many
ASSPTGISKY
>TRBV27|TRBJ1-5|-
ASSLYHGRGSSPPQH
>TRBV12-3/TRBV12-4|TRBJ2-7|many
ASSLAAGGYEQY
>TRBV19|TRBJ1-3|many
ASRKSSLSGNTIY
>TRBV12-3/TRBV12-4|TRBJ1-2|many
ASRLGQGSFYGYT
>TRBV12-3/TRBV12-4|TRBJ2-5|-
ASSSWDRVQETQY
>TRBV6-1|TRBJ2-5|-
ASSRAGVGRETQY
>TRBV5-1|TRBJ2-7|many
ASSLDPRGKNYEQY
>TRBV12-3/TRBV12-4|TRBJ1-2|many
ASSFNEGRANYGYT
>TRBV28|TRBJ2-4|many
ASSFGGGRNIQY
>TRBV4-3|TRBJ1-1|many
ASSPRERGGTEAF
>TRBV6-5|TRBJ2-7|many
AVPAGVHEQY
>TRBV12-3/TRBV12-4|TRBJ1-1|-
ASSKIEGTEAF
>TRBV19|TRBJ2-7|-
ASSWGLGGTYEQY
>TRBV19|TRBJ2-5|many
ASSGVRETQY
>TRBV13|TRBJ2-2|many
ASTLGPGHSNTGELF
>TRBV5-1|TRBJ2-7|many
ASSSKSYEQY
>TRBV7-8|TRBJ1-1|many
ASSRLDTEAF
>TRBV30|TRBJ2-7|few
AWETGSYEQY
>TRBV6-2/TRBV6-3|TRBJ2-7|many
ASTLGYEQY
>TRBV20-1|TRBJ2-7|many
SARTGDYEQY
>TRBV12-3/TRBV12-4|TRBJ1-1|many
ASSFDGLYTEAF
>TRBV5-1|TRBJ1-1|-
ASSLVGKGNTEAF
>TRBV28|TRBJ1-6|many
ASSLEGSRNPPLH
>TRBV7-2|TRBJ2-7|-
ASSAGQGAEEQY
>TRBV13|TRBJ2-2|-
ASSPPSENTGELF
>TRBV6-1|TRBJ2-5|many
ASSWGEETQY
>TRBV29-1|TRBJ2-7|many
SVEGGRAYEQY
>TRBV10-3|TRBJ2-5|-
AARTQETQY
>TRBV28|TRBJ1-1|many
ASSPGTGLGEAF
>TRBV6-2/TRBV6-3|TRBJ1-2|many
ASSYRDRYYGYT
>TRBV3-1|TRBJ2-7|many
ASSQRQGLSYEQY
>TRBV6-1|TRBJ1-5|many
ASSRSWSSNQPQH
>TRBV7-2|TRBJ1-5|many
ASSLDRNANQPQH
>TRBV6-2/TRBV6-3|TRBJ2-4|many
ASSYTRGHLDKNIQY
>TRBV6-4|TRBJ2-3|many
ASSDSGGTDTQY
>TRBV7-2|TRBJ2-5|many
ASSSVVGGETQY
>TRBV18|TRBJ1-1|few
ASSPLGGVLNTEAF
>TRBV7-2|TRBJ1-1|once
ASSLDLFAGEAF
>TRBV15|TRBJ2-5|many
ATSRDSGETQY
>TRBV6-1|TRBJ1-1|many
ATSGTANTEAF
>TRBV12-3/TRBV12-4|TRBJ2-7|-
ASSFGLSGSSYEQY
>TRBV14|TRBJ2-7|many
ASSQEVPTSGSHPEQY
>TRBV6-2/TRBV6-3|TRBJ2-7|-
ASARTTQGSEQY
>TRBV11-2|TRBJ2-2|many
ASSLVSGGFTGELF
>TRBV7-9|TRBJ1-1|many
ASSASQGPNEAF
>TRBV20-1|TRBJ1-1|many
SARPDRTDWNTEAF
>TRBV15|TRBJ1-5|many
ATSPPLGKNQPQH
>TRBV9|TRBJ2-7|-
ASSVGQEDEQY
>TRBV5-1|TRBJ1-1|-
ASSTYTGGAGTEAF
>TRBV30|TRBJ1-5|few
AWSIQGGQPQH
>TRBV12-3/TRBV12-4|TRBJ2-7|-
ASSKLAYEQY